The 22 T cell receptor beta chains below were found in one sample sequenced in a study of T cell responses to AZD1222 COVID-19 vaccine. Sequencing used immunoSEQ multiplex PCR; TCRdb keeps in-frame clones, though not all of them. The sample has 130,000 or so clones, 93% seen once; the top ten hold roughly 0.91%. Sequences were derived from peripheral blood, sampled on day 0 of AZD1222 vaccination. The source of these receptors is an adult in good health.

The chain recombines TRBV29-1 with TRBJ2-3; unclear D gene. Germline V lookup: CDR1 SQVTM, CDR2 ANQGSEA. Trimming pared 7 bases from V and 2 bases from J, leaving 10 bases between. There are 12 residues in the CDR3. The CDR3 is CSALFFTDTQYF. The CDR3 coding sequence is TGCAGCGCCCTCTTCTTCACAGATACGCAGTATTTT.

The genes are TRBV15 and TRBJ1-2; D may be TRBD1 (5 bases). The V gene lost 1 base and the J gene lost 4 bases, with 7 bases spanning the gap. This CDR3 contains 13 residues. Looked up from germline, CDR1 is LNHNV and CDR2 is YYDKDF (reference sequence). The CDR3 coding sequence is TGTGCCACCAGCAGAGGACAGTTCTATGGCTACACCTTC. Amino acid sequence: CATSRGQFYGYTF.

The chain has TRBV3-1 (or the pseudogene TRBV3-2) and TRBJ1-4; D is undetermined. Trimming took 2 bases from V and 0 from J, leaving 16 bases between them. This CDR3 has 18 residues. CDR1 and CDR2 (germline): LGHDT, YNNKEL (reference sequence). The CDR3 reads CASSQFLPTDATNEKLFF. The CDR3 nucleotides are TGTGCCAGCAGCCAATTCCTCCCGACGGATGCAACTAATGAAAAACTGTTTTTT.

The genes are TRBV6-5 and TRBJ1-2; weak D call: TRBD1 (5 bases). The CDR3 loop spans 13 amino acids. In germline, CDR1 is MNHEY, CDR2 SVGAGI. V was cut by 0 bases and J by 6 bases, with 8 bases left in between. DNA for the CDR3: TGTGCCAGCAGTTACTCGGGGACGAATGGCTACACCTTC. This codes for CASSYSGTNGYTF.

The V and J genes are TRBV5-1 and TRBJ1-1; D not certain. CDR1 is SGHRS and CDR2 is YFSETQ in the germline V gene. V lost 0 bases and J 4 bases, leaving 10 bases between the germline ends. This CDR3 spans 14 amino acids. The DNA of the CDR3 is TGCGCCAGCAGCTTGGAATTAGGTGGCACTGAAGCTTTCTTT. This codes for CASSLELGGTEAFF.

The chain joins TRBV5-1 to TRBJ2-7, with 9 bases fitting TRBD1. The V gene's germline CDR1 is SGHRS and CDR2 YFSETQ. The CDR3 is 14 amino acids. V dropped 4 bases and J dropped 4; count of bases not matched to a gene: 6. The CDR3 is CASSPGTGLYEQYF. The CDR3 region has the DNA TGCGCCAGCAGCCCCGGGACAGGGCTATACGAGCAGTACTTC.

The chain links TRBV6-5 to TRBJ1-6; a possible D gene is TRBD1 (6 bases). V lost 6 bases, J lost 7 bases, and 16 bases lay in between. The CDR3 has 15 amino acids. The germline CDR1 and CDR2 sequences are MNHEY and SVGAGI. The CDR3 sequence: CASSQGGAPNSPLHF. The CDR3 DNA is TGTGCCAGCAGCCAAGGGGGTGCCCCAAATTCACCCCTCCACTTT.

This sequence joins TRBV29-1 and TRBJ2-7; 9 nucleotides match TRBD2. CDR1 SQVTM and CDR2 ANQGSEA come from the germline V gene. CDR3 length: 15 amino acids. Trimming took 4 bases from V and 2 from J; bases not matched to a gene: 9. CDR3 residues: CSVVHVAGDAYEQYF. CDR3 nucleotide sequence: TGCAGCGTTGTACACGTAGCGGGGGATGCCTACGAGCAGTACTTC.

V is TRBV9 and J is TRBJ2-1; D is perhaps TRBD1 (6 bases). V was trimmed by 4 bases and J by 5 bases, leaving 16 bases between them. The V gene's germline CDR1 is SGDLS and CDR2 YYNGEE. The length of the CDR3 is 15 residues. The CDR3 sequence: CASSLEGGDHNEQFF. DNA of the CDR3: TGTGCCAGCAGCCTCGAAGGGGGAGATCACAATGAGCAGTTCTTC.

The CDR3 nucleotides read TGCGCCAGCAAGGGGGGGCCCGGGGAGCTGTTTTTT. This translates into CASKGGPGELFF. The J gene is TRBJ2-2, the V gene TRBV5-1, with D perhaps matching TRBD2 (7 bases). The V gene lost 6 bases and the J gene lost 6 bases, with 9 bases spanning the gap. Germline lookup yields CDR1 SGHRS and CDR2 YFSETQ. CDR3 length: 12 residues.

V is TRBV10-2 and J is TRBJ2-7; unclear D gene. The CDR3 spans 13 residues. V was clipped by 5 bases and J by 0 bases, with 8 bases between them. CDR1 and CDR2 (germline): WSHSY, SAAADI. In nucleotides, the CDR3 is TGCGCCAGCAGTCTAGGGTACTCCTACGAGCAGTACTTC. Translated, it gives CASSLGYSYEQYF.

The V gene is TRBV11-3, the J gene TRBJ2-2; tentative D call: TRBD1 (6 bases). V lost 1 base to trimming and J lost 2 bases, with 11 bases between them. Looked up from germline, CDR1 is SGHNT and CDR2 is YENEEA. The CDR3 loop spans 16 amino acids. CDR3 nucleotide sequence: TGTGCCAGCAGCTTAGTGTCAGGGGCTAACACCGGGGAGCTGTTTTTT. Translation gives CASSLVSGANTGELFF.

This chain uses TRBV11-2 with TRBJ2-5; TRBD2 aligns across 10 bases. The CDR3 has 14 amino acids. After removal of 5 bases from V and 4 bases from J, the junction contained 4 bases not matched to a gene. CDR1 and CDR2 from the germline V gene are SGHAT and FQNNGV. The CDR3 DNA reads TGTGCCAGCAGCCCGAGGACTAGCGGAGAGACCCAGTACTTC. It is translated as CASSPRTSGETQYF.

The chain joins TRBV7-9 to TRBJ1-4, with 10 bases that match TRBD1. This CDR3 region has 14 residues. Losses at the gene ends were 5 bases for V and 6 bases for J; bases not matched to a gene: 3. The germline CDR1 and CDR2 sequences are SEHNR and FQNEAQ (reference sequence). CDR3 in amino acids: CASSAGTGDEKLFF. The CDR3 bases are TGTGCCAGCAGCGCCGGGACAGGGGATGAAAAACTGTTTTTT.

The chain uses TRBV10-3 and TRBJ2-5; TRBD2 agrees at 13 bases. CDR3 length: 16 amino acids. The germline V gene encodes CDR1 ENHRY and CDR2 SYGVKD. V was clipped by 5 bases and J by 5 bases; unmatched bases: 8. The CDR3 here is CAISFTSGGAGETQYF. Written as DNA, the CDR3 is TGTGCCATCAGTTTTACTAGCGGGGGGGCCGGTGAGACCCAGTACTTC.

This chain uses TRBV19 with TRBJ1-5, with D uncertain. The CDR3 is 13 amino acids. CDR1 and CDR2 from the germline V gene are LNHDA and SQIVND (reference sequence). The germline V and J ends were trimmed by 3 bases and 7 bases, with 10 bases remaining between them. CDR3: CASSMGGMQPQHF. For the CDR3, the DNA is TGTGCCAGTAGTATGGGTGGGATGCAGCCCCAGCATTTT. Complete variable domain (other parts from reference TRBV19 and TRBJ1-5): DGGITQSPKYLFRKEGQNVTLSCEQNLNHDAMYWYRQDPGQGLRLIYYSQIVNDFQKGDIAEGYSVSREKKESFPLTVTSAQKNPTAFYLCASSMGGMQPQHFGDGTRLSIL.

This chain links TRBV5-1 with TRBJ2-7, with TRBD2 matching over 13 bases. Germline V gene sequence: CDR1 SGHRS, CDR2 YFSETQ. The ends lost 4 bases at V and 0 bases at J; junction bases unmatched: 10. The CDR3 length is 18 residues. CDR3 loop: CASSLYTSGGASSYEQYF. The CDR3 DNA is TGCGCCAGCAGCCTGTACACTAGCGGGGGGGCGAGCTCCTACGAGCAGTACTTC.

The rearrangement uses TRBV30 and TRBJ2-3; D might be TRBD2 (5 bases). Trimming stripped 2 bases from V and 1 base from J, with 16 bases between. The V gene's germline CDR1 is GTSNPN and CDR2 SVGIG (reference sequence). This CDR3 has 16 residues. Written as DNA, the CDR3 is TGTGCCTGGAGTCCCCAGAGGGTTTTGGGCACAGATACGCAGTATTTT. It encodes CAWSPQRVLGTDTQYF.

The chain has TRBV19 and TRBJ2-7; no reliable D call. Germline CDR1 reads LNHDA; CDR2 reads SQIVND (reference sequence). This CDR3 is built from 15 residues. V was shortened by 5 bases and J by 3 bases, with 17 bases between the two germline ends. CDR3: CASSVGSTAFYEQYF. In DNA form, the CDR3 reads TGTGCCAGTAGTGTCGGGTCAACCGCCTTCTACGAGCAGTACTTC.

The chain carries TRBV27 and TRBJ1-2; 11 bases match TRBD1. J was trimmed by 8 bases and V by 4 bases; bases with no gene match: 6. CDR1 is MNHEY and CDR2 is SMNVEV in the germline V gene (reference sequence). This CDR3 is built from 14 residues. CDR3 loop: CASSWGQGVRGYTF. In nucleotides, the CDR3 is TGTGCCAGCAGTTGGGGACAGGGGGTGCGCGGCTACACCTTC.

The chain recombines TRBV5-1 with TRBJ2-5; 8 bases are a match to TRBD1. Germline lookup yields CDR1 SGHRS and CDR2 YFSETQ. This CDR3 is built from 14 residues. The ends lost 4 bases at V and 5 bases at J; junction bases unmatched: 7. CDR3 sequence (DNA): TGCGCCAGCAGCATAGGACAGGGCAGCGAGACCCAGTACTTC. Translation: CASSIGQGSETQYF.

The V call is TRBV6-5, the J call TRBJ1-1; no clear D. The length of the CDR3 is 14 residues. CDR1 is MNHEY and CDR2 is SVGAGI in the germline V gene. The ends were cut back, 2 bases at V and 5 bases at J, with 12 bases in the middle. The CDR3: CASSYARQSTEAFF. In DNA form, the CDR3 reads TGTGCCAGCAGTTACGCCCGGCAGTCAACTGAAGCTTTCTTT.